This T cell receptor beta chain emerged from a study of T cell changes during pregnancy in multiple sclerosis. This table comes from immunoSEQ multiplex PCR, and its TCRdb copy is limited to in-frame clones, with some not included. This table has roughly 64,000 clones, around 90% appearing once. This clone was detected only once. The V gene end was trimmed by 0 bases and the J gene end by 0 bases; junction bases not matched to a gene: 8. CDR3 size: 17 residues. Germline V gene sequence: CDR1 SGHNT, CDR2 YYREEE (reference sequence). This TCR came from a female donor with multiple sclerosis, enrolled in a pregnancy study. The rearrangement uses TRBV5-4 and TRBJ1-1; 7 bases line up with TRBD1. This material consisted of peripheral blood, taken in the second trimester of pregnancy. The CDR3 DNA reads TGTGCCAGCAGCTTGGGGCCGGACAGGCTGTTGAACACTGAAGCTTTCTTT. This encodes CASSLGPDRLLNTEAFF.